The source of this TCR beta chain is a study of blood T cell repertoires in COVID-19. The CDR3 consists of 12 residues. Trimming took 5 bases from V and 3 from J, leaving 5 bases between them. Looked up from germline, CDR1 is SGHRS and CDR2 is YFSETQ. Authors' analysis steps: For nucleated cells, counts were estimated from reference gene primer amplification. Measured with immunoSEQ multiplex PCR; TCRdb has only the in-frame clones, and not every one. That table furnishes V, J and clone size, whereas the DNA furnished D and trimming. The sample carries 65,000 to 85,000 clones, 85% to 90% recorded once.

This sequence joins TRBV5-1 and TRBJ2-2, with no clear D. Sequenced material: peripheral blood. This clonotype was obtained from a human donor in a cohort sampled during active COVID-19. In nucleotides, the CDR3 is TGCGCCAGCAGGGCAGACACCGGGGAGCTGTTTTTT. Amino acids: CASRADTGELFF.